This record covers a single TCR beta chain. In germline, CDR1 is MDHEN, CDR2 SYDVKM. The CDR3 length is 15 residues. V gave up 6 bases and J gave up 7 bases; unmatched junction bases: 9. Method: immunoSEQ multiplex PCR; TCRdb's copy keeps in-frame clones and lacks some. The data show under 200,000 clones, around 93% seen once. The sample is drawn from a study of shared clonotypes between healthy human individuals. Every contributor of samples was a Caucasian grown-up residing in Nashville, Tennessee. This sequence joins TRBV28 and TRBJ1-4, with 9 bases lining up with TRBD1. Source material: naive CD4+ T cells sorted from blood. Subset meaning: CD45RA+ positively selected. The TCR sequence derives from a woman in her thirties in good health. This CDR3 reads CASSTGTGSIEKLFF. The CDR3 DNA is TGTGCCAGCAGCACCGGGACAGGGTCAATTGAAAAACTGTTTTTT.